Following are 22 T cell receptor beta chains from one sample sequenced in a study of T cell responses to AZD1222 COVID-19 vaccine. Clones were read by immunoSEQ multiplex PCR, and TCRdb kept only the in-frame ones, dropping some. The table includes tens of thousands of clones, roughly 86% detected once. The sequences come from peripheral blood, collected on day 0 of AZD1222 vaccination. Receptors were obtained from an adult in good health.

The V gene is TRBV7-2, the J gene TRBJ1-1; maybe TRBD1 (6 bases). CDR3 length: 14 residues. The V gene lost 5 bases and the J gene lost 4 bases, with 14 bases spanning the gap. Germline CDR1 reads SGHTA; CDR2 reads FQGNSA. The CDR3 bases are TGTGCCAGCAGCACGGACAGAACGAGCACTGAAGCTTTCTTT. Its protein is CASSTDRTSTEAFF.

Only one count was recorded for this clone. A read error may account for a junction end that differs from germline. The CDR3 reads CASSLEGSMDTQYF. The CDR3 DNA sequence: TGTGCTAGCAGCTTAGAGGGTAGTATGGATACGCAGTATTTT. The J gene is TRBJ2-3, the V gene TRBV7-7; TRBD2 might be the D (5 bases). This CDR3 has 14 amino acids. Germline CDR1 and CDR2: SSHAT and FNYEAQ (reference sequence).

This chain connects TRBV19 to TRBJ1-4; D unclear. This CDR3 has 15 residues. V was pared by 3 bases and J by 3 bases, with 11 bases between. Germline assignment: CDR1 LNHDA and CDR2 SQIVND (reference sequence). CDR3 DNA: TGTGCCAGTAGTATCGGGCTTCGAGCTAATGAAAAACTGTTTTTT. Its translation: CASSIGLRANEKLFF.

This clone was observed a handful of times. The J gene is TRBJ2-1, the V gene TRBV7-3, with D tentatively TRBD1 or TRBD2 (6 bases each). In germline, CDR1 is SGHTA, CDR2 FQGTGA. Between the trimmed V and J ends, which lost 0 bases and 4 bases, there was a span of 16 bases. CDR3 length: 17 residues. The CDR3 coding sequence is TGTGCCAGCAGCTTAACCGGGGGCGGTAGCGGATACAATGAGCAGTTCTTC. Translated: CASSLTGGGSGYNEQFF.

V and J are TRBV7-2 and TRBJ2-7; D perhaps matches TRBD1 (6 bases). Trimming took off 0 bases at V and 5 bases at J, with 11 bases between the two ends. CDR3 length: 14 amino acids. Germline V gene lookup returns CDR1 SGHTA and CDR2 FQGNSA. In nucleotides, the CDR3 is TGTGCCAGCAGCTTAGCTTGGGGGCCGGACGAGCAGTACTTC. Its protein is CASSLAWGPDEQYF. Supplemented by reference TRBV7-2 and TRBJ2-7, the full variable domain reads GAGVSQSPSNKVTEKGKDVELRCDPISGHTALYWYRQSLGQGLEFLIYFQGNSAPDKSGLPSDRFSAERTGGSVSTLTIQRTQQEDSAVYLCASSLAWGPDEQYFGPGTRLTVT.

The chain couples TRBV5-6 to TRBJ2-7; D is possibly TRBD1 (5 bases). Germline V CDR1 and CDR2: SGHDT, YYEEEE. The V gene lost 4 bases and the J gene lost 0 bases, with 14 bases spanning the gap. The CDR3 sequence is 15 residues long. The CDR3 DNA follows: TGTGCCAGCAGCCGGAACCCGACAGACTCCTACGAGCAGTACTTC. It translates to CASSRNPTDSYEQYF.

The genes are TRBV2 and TRBJ1-2; TRBD1 agrees at 10 bases. Germline V gene lookup returns CDR1 SNHLY and CDR2 FYNNEI. The CDR3 contains 14 residues. Trimming cost V 5 bases and J 4 bases; bases outside gene matches: 4. The CDR3 loop reads CASSRQGASYGYTF. Here the CDR3 DNA reads TGTGCCAGCAGTCGACAGGGGGCTAGCTATGGCTACACCTTC.

The chain is built from TRBV3-1 (or the pseudogene TRBV3-2) and TRBJ2-7, with 7 bases matching TRBD1. The germline V gene has CDR1 LGHDT and CDR2 YNNKEL (reference sequence). The ends lost 2 bases at V and 0 bases at J; junction bases unmatched: 7. The CDR3 loop spans 16 amino acids. The CDR3 nucleotides are TGTGCCAGCAGCCAACTTACAAGGGGGCTCTCCTACGAGCAGTACTTC. It codes for CASSQLTRGLSYEQYF.

The chain employs TRBV24-1 and TRBJ2-5; possibly TRBD2 for D (5 bases). The germline gives CDR1 KGHDR, CDR2 SFDVKD. The length of the CDR3 is 14 residues. V was trimmed by 5 bases and J by 3 bases, leaving 12 bases between them. The CDR3 nucleotides are TGTGCCACCAGTGCATCGGGGATCGAAGAGACCCAGTACTTC. It yields the protein CATSASGIEETQYF.

V usage is TRBV5-1 and J usage is TRBJ2-7; 11 bases map to TRBD2. V lost 0 bases to trimming and J lost 6 bases; unmatched junction nucleotides: 2. Germline lookup yields CDR1 SGHRS and CDR2 YFSETQ. The CDR3 covers 14 residues. The CDR3 region has the DNA TGCGCCAGCAGCTTGGTAGCGGGAGGGAGCGAGCAGTACTTC. Protein sequence: CASSLVAGGSEQYF.

V usage is TRBV28 and J usage is TRBJ1-5, with D perhaps matching TRBD1 (5 bases). Germline V gene data show CDR1 as MDHEN and CDR2 as SYDVKM. The CDR3 loop spans 12 amino acids. V was clipped by 1 base and J by 9 bases, with 7 bases between them. The CDR3 loop is CASSLLGLPQHF. CDR3 in DNA: TGTGCCAGCAGTTTATTGGGACTGCCCCAGCATTTT.

The chain carries TRBV28 and TRBJ2-7; possibly TRBD2 for D (6 bases). Between the trimmed V and J ends, which lost 2 bases and 6 bases, there was a span of 8 bases. The CDR3 length is 12 residues. CDR1 is MDHEN, CDR2 SYDVKM, per germline. Here the CDR3 DNA reads TGTGCCAGCAGTTTAGGAGGGTTCGAGCAGTACTTC. As protein: CASSLGGFEQYF.

This chain connects TRBV5-4 to TRBJ2-2, with 8 nucleotides matching TRBD1. From germline, CDR1 is SGHNT and CDR2 YYREEE (reference sequence). The junction had 9 bases not matched to a gene; V was cut back by 6 bases and J by 5 bases. The CDR3 totals 15 residues. CDR3 protein: CASTPGQVITGELFF. Here the CDR3 DNA reads TGTGCCAGCACTCCGGGACAGGTTATTACCGGGGAGCTGTTTTTT.

The chain joins TRBV9 to TRBJ2-7; the D gene is possibly TRBD2 (7 bases). From germline, CDR1 is SGDLS and CDR2 YYNGEE. The CDR3 sequence is 14 residues long. The V gene lost 0 bases and the J gene lost 5 bases, with 12 bases spanning the gap. The CDR3 region is CASSVAVGGHEQYF. CDR3 nucleotide sequence: TGTGCCAGCAGCGTAGCCGTGGGGGGGCACGAGCAGTACTTC.

The V call is TRBV19, the J call TRBJ1-1, with D hard to call. CDR3 length: 14 amino acids. V lost 1 base and J 1 base, leaving 7 bases between the germline ends. Germline CDR1 LNHDA, CDR2 SQIVND (reference sequence). In nucleotides, the CDR3 is TGTGCCAGTAGTATAGTAGGAGAGAACACTGAAGCTTTCTTT. The encoded protein is CASSIVGENTEAFF.

This chain joins TRBV28 and TRBJ2-7; D call uncertain. The CDR3 sequence is 14 residues long. V lost 7 bases and J lost 2, with 15 bases in between. The germline CDR1 and CDR2 sequences are MDHEN and SYDVKM. CDR3 nucleotides: TGTGCCAGCACCTGGACCGGGTTCCCCTACGAGCAGTACTTC. Its translation is CASTWTGFPYEQYF.

The gene calls are TRBV7-8 and TRBJ2-1, with TRBD2 identical over 7 bases. The CDR3 is made up of 17 amino acids. Trimming cost V 1 base and J 10 bases; bases outside gene matches: 16. Per the germline V gene, CDR1 is SGHVS and CDR2 is FQNEAQ. This CDR3 reads CASSLDGRGGGRGEQFF. In DNA form, the CDR3 reads TGTGCCAGCAGCTTAGATGGCCGGGGCGGGGGACGGGGAGAGCAGTTCTTC.

CDR3 region: CASSLGQATASEAFF. DNA for the CDR3: TGCGCCAGCAGCTTGGGGCAGGCTACGGCGTCTGAAGCTTTCTTT. The chain carries TRBV5-1 and TRBJ1-1, with no clear D. With 0 bases removed from V and 6 bases from J, the gap between germline ends came to 15 bases. Germline CDR1 SGHRS, CDR2 YFSETQ. CDR3 length: 15 residues.

The chain combines TRBV6-7 with TRBJ1-6, with D possibly matching TRBD1 (5 bases). TRBV6-7 has ORF status, its function being uncertain. V was pared by 6 bases and J by 7 bases, with 16 bases between. This CDR3 region has 15 residues. CDR3 sequence reads: CASRSQRRGNSPLHF. The CDR3 DNA sequence: TGTGCCAGCAGATCACAGAGGCGGGGCAATTCACCCCTCCACTTT.

The chain is built from TRBV5-1 and TRBJ2-5; a possible D gene is TRBD1 (6 bases). The CDR3 consists of 14 residues. The germline CDR1 and CDR2 sequences are SGHRS and YFSETQ. The V and J ends lost 6 bases and 5 bases respectively, with 17 bases between them. The CDR3 sequence is CASTVVGTGETQYF. CDR3 bases: TGCGCCAGCACAGTGGTCGGTACAGGGGAGACCCAGTACTTC.

V is TRBV10-1 and J is TRBJ2-1; D not resolved. Trimming removed 3 bases from V and 5 bases from J, with 14 bases in between. Germline CDR1 WNHNN, CDR2 SYGVQD (reference sequence). The CDR3 contains 15 residues. The DNA for the CDR3 is TGCGCCAGCAGTGAAGACCTCGTGGGAAACAATGAGCAGTTCTTC. The encoded protein is CASSEDLVGNNEQFF.

This sequence joins TRBV2 and TRBJ2-3; no firm D call. V lost 7 bases and J lost 3, with 8 bases in between. The germline gives CDR1 SNHLY, CDR2 FYNNEI. The CDR3 has 12 residues. DNA of the CDR3: TGTGCCAGCACTTACCTGACAGATACGCAGTATTTT. Amino acid sequence: CASTYLTDTQYF.